These T cell receptor beta chains were read from a single sample in a study of blood T cell repertoires in COVID-19. Generated by immunoSEQ multiplex PCR, the TCRdb table keeps only in-frame clones and is missing some. Among roughly 230,000 clones listed, around 92% were seen once. The sample comprised PBMCs or T cells enriched from blood (not recorded which). All receptors come from a woman aged 25 to 39 with acute COVID-19. Each CDR3 is given with its conserved first and last residue.

CASTQGGSDEQFF TRBV7-2
CASSRQRDTQYF TRBV6-2/TRBV6-3
CASSSDGGGQPQHF TRBV5-1
CAGGQGDSYEQYF TRBV5-4
CASSQTGWGTDTQYF TRBV3-1/TRBV3-2
CASSHTGGRDTQYF TRBV3-1/TRBV3-2
CAISDSQPNSPLHF TRBV10-3
CASSLVGGVYNEQFF TRBV7-3
CASSQLAGSTDTQYF TRBV4-1
CASTPGTGTFDEKLFF TRBV19
CASSPGQGPWEWGF TRBV7-2
CASSPQGDQPQHF TRBV2
CASSYGTGITGELFF TRBV3-1/TRBV3-2
CATQDRGALHF TRBV6-5